This T cell receptor beta chain was profiled in a study of blood T cells in healthy people across ages. Using a J-beta primer mix together with a sample-barcoded 5' primer, a second PCR was run for roughly 6 to 11 cycles. One entry per CDR3 protein, called by TCRdb with MiXCR from the 5' RACE reads. The sample lists 780,000 or so distinct CDR3 sequences, roughly 25% seen once, with under 4% in the top ten. CDR1 and CDR2 (germline): SQVTM, ANQGSEA. This CDR3 spans 14 amino acids. This clonotype has more than one count but fewer than ten. These same records also appear under a second study, on T cells of mothers and their children.

The rearrangement joins TRBV29-1 to TRBJ2-1; 12 positions agree with TRBD2. The DNA end is a closer match to TRBJ2-7, so the J assignment may be wrong. The specimen sequenced was blood. This TCR was sampled from a boy aged 5-17 years in good health. As DNA, the CDR3 is TGCAGCGTGCTGACTAGCGGGAGCTCCTACGAGCAGTACTTC. It codes for CSVLTSGSSYEQYF.